This TCR beta chain was found in a study of beta chain features in type 1 diabetes. Expressed TCRB transcripts were sequenced because the entire RNA isolate underwent reverse transcription. Sequenced by immunoSEQ multiplex PCR; TCRdb stores in-frame clones only, minus some. Of 500,000 to 650,000 clones detected, approximately 13% appear once; the ten largest clones hold more than 0.09%. Markers CD45RO/CCR7/CD25/CD127/CD95/CD27 served to sort CD4+ naive, central memory, regulatory and stem cell-like memory cells. About this clone: No antigen is known for it.

The study, taken as a whole, reports: TCRB CDR3 length was moderately but significantly reduced in all four CD4+ subsets of Type 1 diabetes patients.

The V gene end was trimmed by 4 bases and the J gene end by 7 bases; junction bases not matched to a gene: 8. From germline, CDR1 is MNHEY and CDR2 SVGAGI. The CDR3 has 15 residues. The rearrangement links TRBV6-5 to TRBJ1-2; 11 positions match TRBD1. Source material: naive CD4+ T cells from blood. The receptor was derived from a man in his thirties or forties with type 1 diabetes. The CDR3: CASSFTGQGGGGYTF. The CDR3 DNA sequence: TGTGCCAGCAGTTTTACGGGACAGGGGGGAGGTGGCTACACCTTC.